This is a list of T cell receptor beta chains from one sample in a study of neoadjuvant nivolumab and ipilimumab in lung cancer. Produced via immunoSEQ multiplex PCR; TCRdb's table is partial and in-frame only. Of 28,000 or so clones in the sample, about 83% were seen once. This specimen was tumor tissue, taken after neoadjuvant nivolumab, alone or with ipilimumab, at or shortly before surgery. The receptors originated from an adult with non-small cell lung cancer. CDR3s leave out the opening cysteine and the closing phenylalanine or tryptophan. Fields, in order: CDR3 length, V gene, clone size, J gene, CDR3 protein. Some rows mark clone size as missing; the rest say once, few, many or name a class of expanded clone.

len: 13; v_gene: TRBV7-9; abundance: .; j_gene: TRBJ2-3; CDR3aa: ASTPISSSTDTQY
len: 11; v_gene: TRBV6-5; abundance: .; j_gene: TRBJ2-1; CDR3aa: ASSYLGGDEQF
len: 12; v_gene: TRBV28; abundance: .; j_gene: TRBJ1-6; CDR3aa: ASKRGRDGSPLH
len: 10; v_gene: TRBV27; abundance: once; j_gene: TRBJ2-3; CDR3aa: ASRGYTDTQY
len: 14; v_gene: TRBV7-6; abundance: .; j_gene: TRBJ2-1; CDR3aa: ASSLVERGDNNEQF
len: 17; v_gene: TRBV7-9; abundance: .; j_gene: TRBJ2-3; CDR3aa: ASSLPRGFGGGRTDTQY
len: 11; v_gene: TRBV6-1; abundance: few; j_gene: TRBJ2-5; CDR3aa: ASWEDSPVTQY
len: 13; v_gene: TRBV6-5; abundance: few; j_gene: TRBJ2-1; CDR3aa: ASSQGTSGSSEQF
len: 13; v_gene: TRBV7-2; abundance: .; j_gene: TRBJ2-7; CDR3aa: ASSWRRTVLYEQY
len: 14; v_gene: TRBV7-3; abundance: .; j_gene: TRBJ2-2; CDR3aa: ASSPRDRGHTGELF
len: 12; v_gene: TRBV6-1; abundance: .; j_gene: TRBJ1-6; CDR3aa: ASSEGVYNSPLH
len: 14; v_gene: TRBV6-6; abundance: .; j_gene: TRBJ1-5; CDR3aa: ASSTEQGASNQPQH
len: 12; v_gene: TRBV7-2; abundance: .; j_gene: TRBJ2-7; CDR3aa: ASSPRQGPYEQY
len: 12; v_gene: TRBV11-1; abundance: few; j_gene: TRBJ2-2; CDR3aa: ASSKTGRDGELF
len: 9; v_gene: TRBV20-1; abundance: .; j_gene: TRBJ1-1; CDR3aa: SARGQTEAF
len: 13; v_gene: TRBV27; abundance: .; j_gene: TRBJ1-5; CDR3aa: ASSYRGWGNQPQH
len: 13; v_gene: TRBV5-1; abundance: .; j_gene: TRBJ2-2; CDR3aa: ASSILGLAAGELF